The 29 T cell receptor beta chains below all came from one sample that was sequenced in a study of esophageal squamous cell carcinoma under preoperative chemotherapy. TCRdb fed the PCR reads into MiXCR, producing one record per CDR3 protein. The sample comprises 34,000 or so distinct CDR3 sequences, around 50% of which are singletons, and approximately 23% rests with the top ten. The time point: after preoperative PTX-NDP chemotherapy. The material was obtained from a patient given preoperative chemotherapy. These receptors came from a human donor with esophageal squamous cell carcinoma. The donor label of this sample is uncertain.

On this clonotype: At one end the junction does not follow the germline gene, possibly because of a read error. V usage is TRBV7-6 and J usage is TRBJ2-5, with 8 bases fitting TRBD2. Germline V CDR1 and CDR2: SGHVS, FNYEAQ. The CDR3 is 14 amino acids. CDR3 in DNA: TGTGCCAGCAGCTCGGGGGGGGACAAAGAGACCCAGTATTTC. Protein sequence: CASSSGGDKETQYF. Based on the CDR3 plus reference TRBV7-6 and TRBJ2-5, the full variable domain is GAGVSQSPRYKVTKRGQDVALRCDPISGHVSLYWYRQALGQGPEFLTYFNYEAQQDKSGLPNDRFSAERPEGSISTLTIQRTEQRDSAMYRCASSSGGDKETQYFGPGTRLLVL.

Only one count was recorded for this clonotype. V usage is TRBV19 and J usage is TRBJ1-5; D perhaps matches TRBD1 (6 bases). Trimming left V 7 bases short and J 1 base short, with 20 bases between. This CDR3 spans 17 amino acids. Germline V gene data show CDR1 as LNHDA and CDR2 as SQIVND (reference sequence). The CDR3 protein is CASTIGGGSRSNQPQHF. CDR3 in DNA: TGTGCCAGTACCATAGGCGGGGGCTCGCGAAGCAATCAGCCCCAGCATTTT.

This clonotype was counted many times. CDR3 amino acids: CASSSYQETQYF. The CDR3 DNA is TGTGCCAGCAGCTCGTACCAAGAGACCCAGTACTTC. The gene calls are TRBV7-2 and TRBJ2-5, with D uncertain. The CDR3 extends over 12 amino acids. Between the trimmed V and J ends, which lost 4 bases and 0 bases, there was a span of 3 bases. Germline V gives CDR1 SGHTA, CDR2 FQGNSA. Full variable domain (remainder filled in from reference TRBV7-2 and TRBJ2-5): GAGVSQSPSNKVTEKGKDVELRCDPISGHTALYWYRQSLGQGLEFLIYFQGNSAPDKSGLPSDRFSAERTGGSVSTLTIQRTQQEDSAVYLCASSSYQETQYFGPGTRLLVL.

Note on this clonotype: Germline is not matched at one junction end, which may reflect a read error. The chain uses TRBV7-2 and TRBJ2-5, with D perhaps TRBD1 or TRBD2 (5 bases each). Germline-derived CDR1 and CDR2 are SGHTA and FQGNSA. The CDR3 loop spans 12 amino acids. The CDR3 DNA reads TGTGCCAGCGGTCGGGACGGAGAGACCCAGCTTTTC. As protein: CASGRDGETQLF.

About this clonotype: Germline is not matched at one junction end, which may reflect a read error. The chain uses TRBV27 and TRBJ1-1; the D gene is possibly TRBD1 (6 bases). Germline loops: CDR1 MNHEY, CDR2 SMNVEV (reference sequence). CDR3 size: 13 residues. CDR3 sequence (DNA): TGTGTCAGCCGTGGTTACAGGGACACTGAAGCTTTCTTT. Amino acid sequence: CVSRGYRDTEAFF.

V usage is TRBV12-3 or TRBV12-4 and J usage is TRBJ2-1; no firm D call. The J call is doubtful: the DNA matches TRBJ2-7 better. The CDR3 is 14 residues long. Written as DNA, the CDR3 is TGTGCCAGCACTCCGGGCCAGTCGTTCTACGAGCAGTACTTC. It encodes CASTPGQSFYEQYF.

Concerning this clonotype itself: The conserved closing phenylalanine or tryptophan is absent in this CDR3, likely reflecting a read error. J is TRBJ2-5 and V is TRBV7-9; 9 bases are a match to TRBD1. The J call may be incorrect, as the DNA end agrees better with TRBJ2-1. Germline lookup yields CDR1 SEHNR and CDR2 FQNEAQ (reference sequence). This CDR3 is 16 amino acids long. CDR3 DNA: TGTGCCAGCAGCTCACGTCCCGGGACAGGGCAAGAGACCCAGTTCTTG. Its protein product is CASSSRPGTGQETQFL.

The V gene is TRBV7-8, the J gene TRBJ2-3; TRBD1 might be the D (5 bases). The germline CDR1 and CDR2 sequences are SGHVS and FQNEAQ. With 5 bases removed from V and 2 bases from J, the gap between germline ends came to 8 bases. The CDR3 covers 13 residues. CDR3 loop: CASSRQFTDTQYF. DNA for the CDR3: TGTGCCAGCAGCCGACAGTTCACAGATACGCAGTATTTT.

This clonotype showed up many times. This chain links TRBV7-3 with TRBJ2-1, with 8 positions matching TRBD2. The J call is doubtful: the DNA matches TRBJ2-7 better. The CDR3 extends over 15 amino acids. Germline V gene sequence: CDR1 SGHTA, CDR2 FQGTGA. The CDR3, as DNA: TGTGCCAGCAGCCAGCGGGGGAGCTCCTACAATGAGCAGTACTTC. Its protein product is CASSQRGSSYNEQYF.

Worth noting for this clonotype: The junction does not match germline at one end; this may be a read error. V is TRBV7-6 and J is TRBJ2-5; the D gene could be TRBD1 or TRBD2 (5 bases each). This CDR3 comprises 14 residues. From germline, CDR1 is SGHVS and CDR2 FNYEAQ. CDR3 loop: CAGSSGRVQDTQYF. CDR3 DNA sequence: TGTGCGGGCAGCTCGGGGCGGGTCCAAGATACCCAGTATTTC.

This rearrangement joins TRBV7-2 to TRBJ2-3; D is perhaps TRBD1 or TRBD2 (6 bases each). This CDR3 region has 18 residues. V lost 1 base to trimming and J lost 12 bases, with 29 bases between them. Germline-derived CDR1 and CDR2 are SGHTA and FQGNSA. Written as DNA, the CDR3 is TGTGCCAGCAGCTTAGAGGGACTCGGGGGCCGGGCGCAGGAGACCCAGTATTTT. It translates to CASSLEGLGGRAQETQYF.

This clonotype came up once. The junction shows a germline mismatch at one end, possibly a read error. The rearrangement joins TRBV7-6 to TRBJ2-5, with TRBD2 matching 10 bases. The CDR3 spans 14 residues. The V gene's germline CDR1 is SGHVS and CDR2 FNYEAQ. CDR3 amino acids: CAGSGGGDQETPYF. The CDR3, as DNA: TGTGCGGGGAGCGGGGGGGGTGACCAAGAGACCCCGTATTTC. The complete variable domain, with remaining parts taken from reference TRBV7-6 and TRBJ2-5, reads GAGVSQSPRYKVTKRGQDVALRCDPISGHVSLYWYRQALGQGPEFLTYFNYEAQQDKSGLPNDRFSAERPEGSISTLTIQRTEQRDSAMYRCAGSGGGDQETPYFGPGTRLLVL.

This clonotype was picked up a small number of times. The chain combines TRBV7-2 with TRBJ2-1; D might be TRBD2 (5 bases). The last part of the DNA fits TRBJ2-7 better; the J call may be wrong. The V gene's germline CDR1 is SGHTA and CDR2 FQGNSA. CDR3 size: 15 residues. CDR3 residues: CASSLAPRAYNEQYF. DNA for the CDR3: TGTGCCAGCAGCTTAGCTCCGCGGGCCTACAATGAGCAGTACTTC.

In this sample, this clonotype turned up many times. The chain carries TRBV7-2 and TRBJ1-6, with D possibly being TRBD1 (5 bases). The CDR3 has 14 amino acids. V was pared by 3 bases and J by 13 bases, with 16 bases between. CDR1 SGHTA and CDR2 FQGNSA come from the germline V gene. CDR3 DNA sequence: TGTGCCAGCAGCTTCGAGACAGACCTAACCCCCCTCCACTTT. This gives the protein CASSFETDLTPLHF.

This clonotype has more than one count but fewer than ten. Because the CDR3 is missing its conserved closing phenylalanine or tryptophan, this is likely a read error. Because the CDR3's place on the DNA is in doubt, the DNA is left out and the CDR3 is given as listed by TCRdb. V gene TRBV6-1 combines with J gene TRBJ2-6; TRBD1 is taken as the D call from the table, unchecked against the DNA. From germline, CDR1 is MNHNS and CDR2 SASEGT. The CDR3 has 9 residues if both end residues are counted. CDR3 residues: CASSDGVGT.

The gene calls are TRBV6-5 and TRBJ2-1; a weak D match, TRBD2 (6 bases). Germline V gene data show CDR1 as MNHEY and CDR2 as SVGAGI. Deletions cut 2 bases from V and 0 bases from J, with 17 bases between. The CDR3 has 18 amino acids. The CDR3: CASSYASERGSSYNEQFF. CDR3 nucleotide sequence: TGTGCCAGCAGTTACGCTAGCGAGAGAGGAAGCTCCTACAATGAGCAGTTCTTC.

This chain connects TRBV11-2 to TRBJ2-1; 9 bases align to TRBD2. Germline trimming cut 8 bases from V and 4 bases from J; bases unmatched to any gene: 15. CDR1 and CDR2 (germline): SGHAT, FQNNGV. The CDR3 length is 17 residues. Here the CDR3 reads CASGSCGGGGGYNEQFF. The CDR3 DNA sequence: TGTGCCAGCGGGTCATGCGGGGGGGGGGGGGGGTACAATGAGCAGTTCTTC.

This rearrangement joins TRBV11-3 to TRBJ1-1; D is possibly TRBD1 (5 bases). The CDR3 length is 17 residues. Germline CDR1 and CDR2: SGHNT and YENEEA. V was pared by 4 bases and J by 3 bases, with 21 bases between. CDR3: CASSYRDGRLTDTEAFF. As DNA, the CDR3 is TGTGCCAGCAGCTATCGGGACGGACGACTCACCGACACTGAAGCTTTCTTT. Full variable domain (missing parts from reference TRBV11-3 and TRBJ1-1): EAGVVQSPRYKIIEKKQPVAFWCNPISGHNTLYWYLQNLGQGPELLIRYENEEAVDDSQLPKDRFSAERLKGVDSTLKIQPAELGDSAVYLCASSYRDGRLTDTEAFFGQGTRLTVV.

The V and J genes are TRBV12-3 or TRBV12-4 and TRBJ2-3; TRBD1 or TRBD2 may be the D gene (5 bases each). The DNA end is more similar to TRBJ2-5, so the J call may be wrong. CDR3 length: 14 amino acids. CDR3 DNA: TGTGCGGGGAGTCGGGGCCGTGACCCAGATACCCAGTACTTC. Translating it yields CAGSRGRDPDTQYF.

A word on this clonotype: One junction end disagrees with the germline gene, perhaps due to a read error. The rearrangement links TRBV12-3 or TRBV12-4 to TRBJ2-4; D tentatively reads TRBD1 or TRBD2 (5 bases each). The length of the CDR3 is 16 residues. This CDR3 reads CASSTTSRGTTDIQYF. The CDR3 DNA reads as TGTGCCAGCAGTACCACGAGCCGGGGCACCACAGATATTCAGTATTTC.

Relative to its sample, this clonotype is large. This chain connects TRBV27 to TRBJ2-1; D not resolved. Per the germline V gene, CDR1 is MNHEY and CDR2 is SMNVEV (reference sequence). The CDR3 is 15 residues long. The ends were cut back, 3 bases at V and 0 bases at J, with 9 bases in the middle. CDR3 residues: CASSFYGSSYNEQFF. The CDR3, as DNA: TGTGCCAGCAGTTTTTACGGGTCCTCCTACAATGAGCAGTTCTTC.

The chain links TRBV20-1 to TRBJ2-1; D call uncertain. CDR1 and CDR2 (germline): DFQATT, SNEGSKA (reference sequence). This CDR3 spans 12 amino acids. V lost 6 bases, J lost 5 bases, and 11 bases lay in between. DNA for the CDR3: TGCAGTGCATTGATAGGGCACAATGAGCAGTTCTTC. Residues: CSALIGHNEQFF.

This clonotype was found once. The CDR3 region has the DNA TGTGCCAGCAGCTTAGCGGTTCTAGCGGGAGAGGTTGAGCAGTTCTTC. It translates to CASSLAVLAGEVEQFF. This chain joins TRBV7-8 and TRBJ2-1, with 10 bases aligning to TRBD2. The V and J ends lost 0 bases and 9 bases, in that order; junction bases with no gene match: 8. The CDR3 runs 16 residues. From germline, CDR1 is SGHVS and CDR2 FQNEAQ.

In the case of this clonotype: The junction shows a germline mismatch at one end, possibly a read error. This rearrangement joins TRBV6-1 to TRBJ2-3; D possibly corresponds to TRBD2 (7 bases). Germline CDR1 is MNHNS and CDR2 is SASEGT. The CDR3 covers 16 residues. CDR3 DNA sequence: TGTGCCAGCGGGGGCAACCGGGGGGACGGCCAAGAGACCCAGTACTTT. Its translation: CASGGNRGDGQETQYF.

The V and J genes are TRBV11-3 and TRBJ2-6; TRBD2 matches at 10 bases. The V and J ends lost 4 bases and 2 bases, in that order; junction bases with no gene match: 11. In germline, CDR1 is SGHNT, CDR2 YENEEA. CDR3 length: 19 amino acids. The CDR3 DNA reads TGTGCCAGCAGCTCCGGGAGGAGCGGGAGGGGGACTGGGGCCAACGTCCTGACTTTC. It encodes CASSSGRSGRGTGANVLTF.

Ten or more counts support this clonotype. Just one base apart from a much larger clone, this may be a read error. The rearrangement uses TRBV6-1 and TRBJ2-5; perhaps TRBD2 as D (6 bases). V was pared by 7 bases and J by 11 bases, with 32 bases between. This CDR3 spans 17 amino acids. The germline V gene has CDR1 MNHNS and CDR2 SASEGT. CDR3 in amino acids: CASTGANGRSPYNEQYF. CDR3 sequence (DNA): TGTGCCAGCACGGGAGCGAACGGAAGAAGCCCCTACAATGAGCAGTACTTC.

The chain is built from TRBV28 and TRBJ2-2; 7 nucleotides align to TRBD1. Germline V gene sequence: CDR1 MDHEN, CDR2 SYDVKM. The CDR3 loop spans 14 amino acids. V shed 6 bases and J 3 bases; nucleotides not matched to a gene: 4. The CDR3 DNA reads TGTGCCAGCAGAGTACAGGGGCACACCGGGGAGCTGTTTTTT. Translation: CASRVQGHTGELFF.

This clonotype was observed a handful of times. This chain connects TRBV6-1 to TRBJ2-1, with 9 bases aligning to TRBD2. V lost 5 bases and J lost 2; bases outside the gene matches: 4. Germline V CDR1 and CDR2: MNHNS, SASEGT. The length of the CDR3 is 15 residues. The DNA for the CDR3 is TGTGCCAGCAGTCCCCGCGGGAGGGCCTACAATGAGCAGTTCTTC. Its translation: CASSPRGRAYNEQFF.

This clonotype was found once. V usage is TRBV6-1 and J usage is TRBJ2-4; D is undetermined. This CDR3 is built from 15 residues. Trimming removed 6 bases from V and 12 bases from J, with 24 bases in between. CDR1 is MNHNS, CDR2 SASEGT, per germline. DNA for the CDR3: TGTGCCAGCAGCCCGGTAGTCGGAGCCAAAGACACTCAGTACTTC. Translating gives CASSPVVGAKDTQYF.